These T cell receptor beta chains were read from a single sample in a study of siplizumab effects on memory and regulatory T cells. Assay: immunoSEQ multiplex PCR; the TCRdb copy retains only in-frame clones and omits some. The sample includes approximately 60,000 clones, less than 80% of them seen just once. The sample taken for sequencing was memory CD4+ T cells sorted from blood. These receptors came from a human donor in good health. CDR3s include the opening cysteine and the closing phenylalanine or tryptophan. Each record gives: J gene, clone size, V gene, D gene, CDR3 protein, CDR3 DNA. A D gene is named only where the DNA matches it firmly. The listing skips clone size in some rows; elsewhere it reads once, few, many or a size class.

TRBJ2-3 - TRBV7-2 TRBD2 CASSSQRGSTDTQYF TGTGCCAGCAGCTCCCAGCGGGGGAGCACAGATACGCAGTATTTT
TRBJ2-7 - TRBV9 TRBD2 CASSPEEGVAGAGEQYF TGTGCCAGCAGCCCAGAGGAAGGAGTAGCGGGGGCTGGAGAGCAGTACTTC
TRBJ2-5 - TRBV7-2 TRBD2 CASSWTSGGVETQYF TGTGCCAGCAGCTGGACTAGCGGGGGGGTAGAGACCCAGTACTTC
TRBJ1-2 - TRBV30 - CAWGRSPFPTGYTF TGTGCCTGGGGGCGGTCACCGTTCCCAACCGGCTACACCTTC
TRBJ2-7 few TRBV6-1 - CASSGTQGGSSYEQYF TGTGCCAGCAGTGGGACTCAGGGTGGAAGCTCCTACGAGCAGTACTTC
TRBJ1-5 - TRBV19 - CASSRGWDNQPQHF TGTGCCAGTAGTAGGGGATGGGACAATCAGCCCCAGCATTTT
TRBJ1-2 - TRBV19 - CASNPRTDYGYTF TGTGCCAGTAATCCCCGGACTGACTATGGCTACACCTTC
TRBJ2-7 - TRBV28 TRBD1 CASRRQGALYF TGTGCCAGCAGGAGACAGGGGGCTCTTTACTTC
TRBJ2-5 - TRBV28 - CASTSGDRETQYF TGTGCCAGCACCTCCGGGGATCGAGAGACCCAGTACTTC
TRBJ1-3 - TRBV4-3 TRBD1 CASSQDLGTADSGNTIYF TGCGCCAGCAGCCAAGATTTAGGGACAGCGGACTCTGGAAACACCATATATTTT